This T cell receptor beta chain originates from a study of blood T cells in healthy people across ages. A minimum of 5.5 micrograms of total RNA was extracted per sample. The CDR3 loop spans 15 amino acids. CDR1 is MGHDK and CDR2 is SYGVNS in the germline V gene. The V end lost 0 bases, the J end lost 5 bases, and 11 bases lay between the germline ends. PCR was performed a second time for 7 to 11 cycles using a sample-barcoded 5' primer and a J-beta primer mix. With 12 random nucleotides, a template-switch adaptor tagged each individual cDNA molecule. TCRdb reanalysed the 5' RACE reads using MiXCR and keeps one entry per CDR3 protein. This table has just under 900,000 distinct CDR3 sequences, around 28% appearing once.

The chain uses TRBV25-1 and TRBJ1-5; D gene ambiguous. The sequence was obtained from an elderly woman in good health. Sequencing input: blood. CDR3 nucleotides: TGTGCCAGCAGTGAATATAACGGGGTTGATCAGCCCCAGCATTTT. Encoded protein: CASSEYNGVDQPQHF.